Listed below are T cell receptor beta chains from one sample, sequenced in a study of blood T cell repertoires in COVID-19. Libraries were prepared by immunoSEQ multiplex PCR; TCRdb keeps only in-frame clonotypes and omits some of them. The data contain about 280,000 clones, about four fifths of them singletons. The sample consisted of PBMCs or T cells enriched from blood (not recorded which). Receptors originate from a man aged 40-55 years who had been exposed to COVID-19. CDR3s include the opening cysteine and the closing phenylalanine or tryptophan. D genes are given only for firm matches. Clone sizes are given selectively: once, few, many, or a class where the clone is expanded.

.	.	TRBJ2-1	TRBV5-4	TGTGCCAGCAGCCAACAGGACTACAATGAGCAGTTCTTC	CASSQQDYNEQFF
.	.	TRBJ2-1	TRBV24-1	TGTGCCACCAGTTCAGAACATCCCTACAATGAGCAGTTCTTC	CATSSEHPYNEQFF
.	once	TRBJ2-2	TRBV19	TGTGCCAGTAGTATAGATGAGTTGTCGAACACCGGGGAGCTGTTTTTT	CASSIDELSNTGELFF
TRBD1	once	TRBJ2-2	TRBV6-6	TGTGCCAGCCAACTAGGACAGGGATCGAACACCGGGGAGCTGTTTTTT	CASQLGQGSNTGELFF
.	.	TRBJ1-5	TRBV5-6	TGTGCCAGCAGTGGGGCGGGGAGATCGGATCAGCCCCAGCATTTT	CASSGAGRSDQPQHF
TRBD2	.	TRBJ2-3	TRBV4-2	TGTGCCAGCAGCCAACATAGCGGGACAAGAGATACGCAGTATTTT	CASSQHSGTRDTQYF
.	few	TRBJ1-3	TRBV5-1	TGCGCCAGCAGCTTTTTCCAGGGGCAAATATCTGGAAACACCATATATTTT	CASSFFQGQISGNTIYF
TRBD2	few	TRBJ2-1	TRBV11-2	TGTGCCAGCAGCTTAGTCGGGACTAGCGGAAGAAATGAGCAGTTCTTC	CASSLVGTSGRNEQFF
TRBD1	.	TRBJ1-2	TRBV6-1	TGTGCCAGCAGTGAGGTCCGGACAGGGAACTATGGCTACACCTTC	CASSEVRTGNYGYTF
TRBD1	once	TRBJ1-2	TRBV6-5	TGTGCCAGCAGTCAGGGACAGATTAACTATGGCTACACCTTC	CASSQGQINYGYTF
.	many	TRBJ1-1	TRBV30	TGTGCCTGGAGACAACAGGGAGTTTGGACTGAAGCTTTCTTT	CAWRQQGVWTEAFF
TRBD1	.	TRBJ1-1	TRBV6-5	TGTGCCAGCAGACCCAAGACAGGGGGAGACACTGAAGCTTTCTTT	CASRPKTGGDTEAFF
TRBD2	.	TRBJ2-7	TRBV6-2/TRBV6-3	TGTGCCAGCAGTTACTCGGCGACTAGCGGGAGTTTACACGAGCAGTACTTC	CASSYSATSGSLHEQYF
.	.	TRBJ1-6	TRBV7-9	TGTGCCAGCAGCTCACCCTCGGTAGGGGGGGCTCAGAGCTCACCCCTCCACTTT	CASSSPSVGGAQSSPLHF
.	.	TRBJ2-1	TRBV19	TGTGCCAGTAGTATAGTGGTAGGAGGGAATGAGCAGTTCTTC	CASSIVVGGNEQFF
.	.	TRBJ1-3	TRBV5-5	TGTGCCAGCAGCTTGAATCCAGGGCCAAACACCATATATTTT	CASSLNPGPNTIYF
TRBD2	once	TRBJ2-7	TRBV29-1	TGCAGCGTTGATGGGGCGGGAGGCGACGAGCAGTACTTC	CSVDGAGGDEQYF
.	.	TRBJ1-1	TRBV4-1	TGCGCCAGCAGCCAAGTTACCGGGTTCACTGAAGCTTTCTTT	CASSQVTGFTEAFF
.	few	TRBJ1-2	TRBV18	TGTGCCAGCTCACCAAGCAGGGATGGCTATGGCTACACCTTC	CASSPSRDGYGYTF
TRBD1	.	TRBJ1-2	TRBV5-1	TGCGCCAGCAGGGACAGGGTTAATGGATTGGATGGCTACACCTTC	CASRDRVNGLDGYTF
TRBD2	.	TRBJ2-1	TRBV6-1	TGTGCCAGCAGTGTTTGGGGACTAGCGGGAGAAAATGAGCAGTTCTTC	CASSVWGLAGENEQFF
.	.	TRBJ2-2	TRBV5-1	TGCGCCAGCCGAGTCACCGGGGAGCTGTTTTTT	CASRVTGELFF
.	.	TRBJ2-3	TRBV7-9	TGTGCCAGCAGCTTTCCCGCCAGGAGCACAGATACGCAGTATTTT	CASSFPARSTDTQYF
.	once	TRBJ1-1	TRBV4-2	TGTGCCAGCAGCCAACCCAGTGGGAGAGCTTTCTTT	CASSQPSGRAFF
.	.	TRBJ1-4	TRBV19	TGTGCCAGTAGTACAGTTGCAACTAATGAAAAACTGTTTTTT	CASSTVATNEKLFF
.	.	TRBJ2-3	TRBV9	TGTGCCAGCAGCGTTTTATCTAGCGCGACAGGGCTCGCAGATACGCAGTATTTT	CASSVLSSATGLADTQYF
.	.	TRBJ2-3	TRBV30	TGTGCCTGCGAGGAAACTAGCACAGATACGCAGTATTTT	CACEETSTDTQYF
.	.	TRBJ2-3	TRBV19	TGTGCCAGTAGTAGAGTGACAGATACGCAGTATTTT	CASSRVTDTQYF
TRBD1	.	TRBJ1-1	TRBV5-1	TGCGCCAGCAGCTCGCTGACAGGGTTAAGGACTGAAGCTTTCTTT	CASSSLTGLRTEAFF
TRBD2	.	TRBJ2-1	TRBV7-2	TGTGCCAGCAGCCGGGTCGGGAGGTCCTACAATGAGCAGTTCTTC	CASSRVGRSYNEQFF
.	few	TRBJ1-6	TRBV18	TGTGCCAGCTCATCAAACAGGGATTCACCCCTCCACTTT	CASSSNRDSPLHF
TRBD2	.	TRBJ2-5	TRBV29-1	TGCAGCGTTCTACTAGCGGATCAAGAGACCCAGTACTTC	CSVLLADQETQYF
.	once	TRBJ1-2	TRBV19	TGTGCCAGTGGGGTGTGGGGCCGGGCTAACTATGGCTACACCTTC	CASGVWGRANYGYTF
.	.	TRBJ2-1	TRBV13	TGTGCCAGCAGCGCGACAGGATACAATGAGCAGTTCTTC	CASSATGYNEQFF
.	.	TRBJ1-4	TRBV20-1	TGCAGTGCTAGTTCGTTTGATGAAAAACTGTTTTTT	CSASSFDEKLFF
.	.	TRBJ2-1	TRBV24-1	TGTGCCACCAGTGATTTACAGGACCGCTCCTACAATGAGCAGTTCTTC	CATSDLQDRSYNEQFF
TRBD1	.	TRBJ1-2	TRBV12-3/TRBV12-4	TGTGCCAGCAGTTTCTACAGGGGCGGCTACACCTTC	CASSFYRGGYTF
.	.	TRBJ1-3	TRBV7-9	TGTGCCAGCAGCGTAGGCGGAGAAGGCTCTGGAAACACCATATATTTT	CASSVGGEGSGNTIYF
TRBD2	many	TRBJ2-2	TRBV5-1	TGCGCCAGCAGCAGGCTAGCGGGGACGAACACCGGGGAGCTGTTTTTT	CASSRLAGTNTGELFF
.	once	TRBJ2-7	TRBV6-4	TGTGCCAGCAGTGATAACGGGGTTTCCTACGAGCAGTACTTC	CASSDNGVSYEQYF
.	.	TRBJ1-5	TRBV2	TGTGCCAGCAGTGGAGGCAGGGCCCACGGCAATCAGCCCCAGCATTTT	CASSGGRAHGNQPQHF
.	.	TRBJ1-2	TRBV4-1	TGCGCCAGCAGCCAGTCGCAGGGGAGGGGTAGTGGCTACACCTTC	CASSQSQGRGSGYTF
.	.	TRBJ1-2	TRBV21-1	TGTGCCAGCAGCAACACATATCACAGGGGGCAGATTCGCTATGGCTACACCTTC	CASSNTYHRGQIRYGYTF
TRBD1	.	TRBJ2-2	TRBV7-2	TGTGCCAGCAGCAGGGACAGGGGGCTGGGGGAGCTGTTTTTT	CASSRDRGLGELFF
.	.	TRBJ1-6	TRBV7-3	TGTGCCAGCAGCTTGGAGAGTAATTCACCCCTCCACTTT	CASSLESNSPLHF
.	.	TRBJ1-1	TRBV7-3	TGTGCCAGCAGCCTACAGGAAAACACTGAAGCTTTCTTT	CASSLQENTEAFF
TRBD2	.	TRBJ2-1	TRBV4-2	TGTGCCAGCAGCCAAGTAGGGGGACTAGCGGGTGTCAATGAGCAGTTCTTC	CASSQVGGLAGVNEQFF
TRBD1	.	TRBJ1-6	TRBV2	TGTGCCAGCAGGCCCCTGGGACAGGAGGCAAATTCACCCCTCCACTTT	CASRPLGQEANSPLHF
TRBD1	.	TRBJ1-2	TRBV19	TGTGCCAGTAGTATGGGCAGGGGGCAGGACTATGGCTACACCTTC	CASSMGRGQDYGYTF
TRBD1	.	TRBJ2-7	TRBV6-5	TGTGCCAGCAGCCTATACGGGACAGGGTCCCACGAGCAGTACTTC	CASSLYGTGSHEQYF
TRBD1	.	TRBJ2-7	TRBV28	TGTGCCAGCAGTTTGGAGGGGACAGGCGGGCAGTACTTC	CASSLEGTGGQYF
TRBD2	.	TRBJ2-7	TRBV4-1	TGCGCCAGCAGCCTCGGACTAGCGGGCGAGCAGTACTTC	CASSLGLAGEQYF
TRBD1	few	TRBJ1-1	TRBV6-5	TGTGCCAGCAGGCTCCGACAGGGGGCTGCAGCTTTCTTT	CASRLRQGAAAFF
TRBD1	.	TRBJ2-1	TRBV24-1	TGTGCCACCCGGGACAGGGGTGCGTACAATGAGCAGTTCTTC	CATRDRGAYNEQFF
TRBD1	.	TRBJ2-1	TRBV7-3	TGTGCCAGCAGCTTAACGTCCAGGGGGTACGGTGAGCAGTTCTTC	CASSLTSRGYGEQFF
.	.	TRBJ1-2	TRBV4-1	TGCGCCAGCAGCCAACCATCCCAGACAGTTAACTATGGCTACACCTTC	CASSQPSQTVNYGYTF
.	.	TRBJ1-6	TRBV5-6	TGTGCCAGCAGCGACGACAGAAATTCACCCCTCCACTTT	CASSDDRNSPLHF
.	.	TRBJ1-1	TRBV9	TGTGCCAGCAGCGTAGAACGGGGGTCTGAAGCTTTCTTT	CASSVERGSEAFF
.	.	TRBJ1-6	TRBV19	TGTGCCAGTAGTACCCAGGGCGTGAGCTTATTTTCACCCCTCCACTTT	CASSTQGVSLFSPLHF